Listed below are T cell receptor beta chains from one sample, sequenced in a study of cytomegalovirus exposure and HLA in healthy donors. Clones were read by immunoSEQ multiplex PCR, and TCRdb kept only the in-frame ones, dropping some. Of some 71,000 clones listed, 60% to 80% were seen once; the top ten hold 22%. The sample comprised PBMCs. The receptors derive from a woman aged 30 to 39 in good health and CMV-seropositive. Each CDR3 is given with its conserved first and last residue. Fields, in order: D gene, V gene, J gene, clone size, CDR3 DNA, CDR3 protein. The D gene is left open where the match is weak. The listing skips clone size in some rows; elsewhere it reads once, few, many or a size class.

d_call: NA; v_call: TRBV7-2; j_call: TRBJ2-5; clone_size: few; cdr3_nt: TGTGCCAGCAGCTTAGTGACTACGGAGACCCAGTACTTC; cdr3_aa: CASSLVTTETQYF
d_call: NA; v_call: TRBV9; j_call: TRBJ1-1; clone_size: NA; cdr3_nt: TGTGCCAGCAGCGTAGATGCAGGGTTGGACACTGAAGCTTTCTTT; cdr3_aa: CASSVDAGLDTEAFF
d_call: TRBD1; v_call: TRBV28; j_call: TRBJ2-3; clone_size: NA; cdr3_nt: TGTGCCAGCTACGGGACAGCGACAGATACGCAGTATTTT; cdr3_aa: CASYGTATDTQYF
d_call: TRBD1; v_call: TRBV30; j_call: TRBJ1-1; clone_size: NA; cdr3_nt: TGTGCCTGGAGGACAGGGGTCACTGAAGCTTTCTTT; cdr3_aa: CAWRTGVTEAFF
d_call: NA; v_call: TRBV30; j_call: TRBJ2-5; clone_size: NA; cdr3_nt: TGTGCCTGGAGTCACAGAGAGACCCAGTACTTC; cdr3_aa: CAWSHRETQYF
d_call: NA; v_call: TRBV4-2; j_call: TRBJ1-3; clone_size: NA; cdr3_nt: TGTGCCAGCAGCCAAGCAGGGATCGGAAACACCATATATTTT; cdr3_aa: CASSQAGIGNTIYF
d_call: NA; v_call: TRBV11-3; j_call: TRBJ2-1; clone_size: many; cdr3_nt: TGTGCCAGCAGCCACTACAATGAGCAGTTCTTC; cdr3_aa: CASSHYNEQFF
d_call: TRBD1; v_call: TRBV4-1; j_call: TRBJ1-6; clone_size: NA; cdr3_nt: TGCGCCAGCAGCCCTAGCCATGGACAGGGAGCGGTCCTCCACTTT; cdr3_aa: CASSPSHGQGAVLHF
d_call: NA; v_call: TRBV4-1; j_call: TRBJ1-2; clone_size: NA; cdr3_nt: TGCGCCAGCAGCCAAGATACGGGGACTGCCTTTGGCTACACCTTC; cdr3_aa: CASSQDTGTAFGYTF
d_call: TRBD2; v_call: TRBV4-1; j_call: TRBJ2-7; clone_size: NA; cdr3_nt: TGCGCCAGCAGCTTTCCCGGAGCGGGATCCTACGAGCAGTACTTC; cdr3_aa: CASSFPGAGSYEQYF
d_call: TRBD1; v_call: TRBV10-3; j_call: TRBJ1-3; clone_size: NA; cdr3_nt: TGTGCCATCAGTGAGTCGGGGACAGGGGTCGCTGGAAACACCATATATTTT; cdr3_aa: CAISESGTGVAGNTIYF
d_call: NA; v_call: TRBV29-1; j_call: TRBJ2-2; clone_size: NA; cdr3_nt: TGCAGCGGCGAAGGCGGAGGGACCGGGGAGCTGTTTTTT; cdr3_aa: CSGEGGGTGELFF
d_call: TRBD2; v_call: TRBV30; j_call: TRBJ2-1; clone_size: NA; cdr3_nt: TGTGCCTGGAGTCCCCAGGGGGCTAGCGGGAGACTCAGTGAGCAGTTCTTC; cdr3_aa: CAWSPQGASGRLSEQFF
d_call: NA; v_call: TRBV4-2; j_call: TRBJ2-3; clone_size: NA; cdr3_nt: TGTGCCAGCAGCCAAGCAGGGGTGGGTACAGATACGCAGTATTTT; cdr3_aa: CASSQAGVGTDTQYF
d_call: NA; v_call: TRBV6-5; j_call: TRBJ1-4; clone_size: NA; cdr3_nt: TGTGCCAGCGGCCTCAGGGGCAAAAAACTGTTTTTT; cdr3_aa: CASGLRGKKLFF
d_call: TRBD1; v_call: TRBV28; j_call: TRBJ2-7; clone_size: NA; cdr3_nt: TGTGCCGTACAGGGGGATACCTACGAGCAGTACTTC; cdr3_aa: CAVQGDTYEQYF
d_call: NA; v_call: TRBV7-2; j_call: TRBJ1-1; clone_size: NA; cdr3_nt: TGTGCCAGCAGCCCCCGGGGAATGGGGACAAAGATTGAAGCTTTCTTT; cdr3_aa: CASSPRGMGTKIEAFF
d_call: NA; v_call: TRBV5-1; j_call: TRBJ2-2; clone_size: NA; cdr3_nt: TGCGCCAGCAGCTTAGAGGGAGCCGGGGAGCTGTTTTTT; cdr3_aa: CASSLEGAGELFF
d_call: TRBD1; v_call: TRBV7-2; j_call: TRBJ1-2; clone_size: once; cdr3_nt: TGTGCCAGCAGCGGACAGGGAGGGAGTTGGGGCTACACCTTC; cdr3_aa: CASSGQGGSWGYTF
d_call: NA; v_call: TRBV5-6; j_call: TRBJ2-7; clone_size: NA; cdr3_nt: TGTGCCAGCAGCTTACAGGGCCACGAGCAGTACTTC; cdr3_aa: CASSLQGHEQYF
d_call: NA; v_call: TRBV30; j_call: TRBJ2-7; clone_size: NA; cdr3_nt: TGTGCCTGGAGTTCTGATCCGACAGGATCCTACGAGCAGTACTTC; cdr3_aa: CAWSSDPTGSYEQYF
d_call: NA; v_call: TRBV29-1; j_call: TRBJ2-1; clone_size: NA; cdr3_nt: TGCAGCGTTGCCCGGGACATCTCCTACAATGAGCAGTTCTTC; cdr3_aa: CSVARDISYNEQFF
d_call: NA; v_call: TRBV4-1; j_call: TRBJ2-7; clone_size: once; cdr3_nt: TGCGCCAGCAGCCAAGTGGGGACAAACGAGCAGTACTTC; cdr3_aa: CASSQVGTNEQYF
d_call: NA; v_call: TRBV29-1; j_call: TRBJ1-1; clone_size: NA; cdr3_nt: TGCAGCCCTCTGAACACTGAAGCTTTCTTT; cdr3_aa: CSPLNTEAFF
d_call: TRBD2; v_call: TRBV9; j_call: TRBJ2-1; clone_size: NA; cdr3_nt: TGTGCCAGCAGCGTAGAGGGCCTAGCGGGAATAAATGAGCAGTTCTTC; cdr3_aa: CASSVEGLAGINEQFF
d_call: NA; v_call: TRBV10-3; j_call: TRBJ2-7; clone_size: NA; cdr3_nt: TGTGCCATCAGTGAGGGGTTGGATAGCGGCTCCTACGAGCAGTACTTC; cdr3_aa: CAISEGLDSGSYEQYF
d_call: TRBD2; v_call: TRBV25-1; j_call: TRBJ2-7; clone_size: NA; cdr3_nt: TGTGCCAGCAGTGGCCGACTAGCGGGACCCTACGAGCAGTACTTC; cdr3_aa: CASSGRLAGPYEQYF
d_call: TRBD1; v_call: TRBV6-5; j_call: TRBJ2-1; clone_size: NA; cdr3_nt: TGTGCCAGCAGCTGGACAGGGGTTAATGAGCAGTTCTTC; cdr3_aa: CASSWTGVNEQFF
d_call: TRBD2; v_call: TRBV6-8; j_call: TRBJ2-1; clone_size: NA; cdr3_nt: TGTGCCAGCAGTTACCCACTCATAACTAGCGGGTACAATGAGCAGTTCTTC; cdr3_aa: CASSYPLITSGYNEQFF
d_call: NA; v_call: TRBV4-3; j_call: TRBJ2-5; clone_size: NA; cdr3_nt: TGCGCCAGCAGCCAGGGTAGCGGAGTCGGGGAGACCCAGTACTTC; cdr3_aa: CASSQGSGVGETQYF
d_call: TRBD1; v_call: TRBV18; j_call: TRBJ1-1; clone_size: once; cdr3_nt: TGTGCCAGCTCACCGACAGGGTTCACTGAAGCTTTCTTT; cdr3_aa: CASSPTGFTEAFF
d_call: NA; v_call: TRBV2; j_call: TRBJ1-5; clone_size: NA; cdr3_nt: TGTGCCAGCAGTTACCTCTTCCTAACAGGGCCTAATCAGCCCCAGCATTTT; cdr3_aa: CASSYLFLTGPNQPQHF
d_call: NA; v_call: TRBV5-1; j_call: TRBJ1-5; clone_size: NA; cdr3_nt: TGCGCCAGCAGCTCAATTCCGATCGACACTAGCAATCAGCCCCAGCATTTT; cdr3_aa: CASSSIPIDTSNQPQHF
d_call: NA; v_call: TRBV18; j_call: TRBJ2-3; clone_size: NA; cdr3_nt: TGTGCCAGCTCAACCACTAGCCCAGATACGCAGTATTTT; cdr3_aa: CASSTTSPDTQYF
d_call: TRBD2; v_call: TRBV6-1; j_call: TRBJ2-6; clone_size: few; cdr3_nt: TGTGCCAGCAGTCCCGGGGGGACTGGGGCCAACGTCCTGACTTTC; cdr3_aa: CASSPGGTGANVLTF
d_call: NA; v_call: TRBV28; j_call: TRBJ2-7; clone_size: few; cdr3_nt: TGTGCCAGCAATGGCGGGACCTACGAGCAGTACTTC; cdr3_aa: CASNGGTYEQYF
d_call: TRBD1; v_call: TRBV5-1; j_call: TRBJ1-5; clone_size: NA; cdr3_nt: TGCGCCAGCAGCTCCGGACAGGGGAATCAGCCCCAGCATTTT; cdr3_aa: CASSSGQGNQPQHF
d_call: NA; v_call: TRBV30; j_call: TRBJ1-1; clone_size: NA; cdr3_nt: TGTGCCTGGAAATCGGTCGGGGGGACCACTGAAGCTTTCTTT; cdr3_aa: CAWKSVGGTTEAFF
d_call: TRBD2; v_call: TRBV5-4; j_call: TRBJ2-3; clone_size: NA; cdr3_nt: TGTGCCAGCAGCAGGGGACTAGCGGGCCCCACAGATACGCAGTATTTT; cdr3_aa: CASSRGLAGPTDTQYF
d_call: NA; v_call: TRBV5-6; j_call: TRBJ1-4; clone_size: NA; cdr3_nt: TGTGCCAGCAGCTCCTTCTACAAATCTGGGCTTAATGAAAAACTGTTTTTT; cdr3_aa: CASSSFYKSGLNEKLFF
d_call: NA; v_call: TRBV20-1; j_call: TRBJ2-5; clone_size: NA; cdr3_nt: TGCAGTGAGGCCAGGGGAGAGACCCAGTACTTC; cdr3_aa: CSEARGETQYF
d_call: TRBD2; v_call: TRBV2; j_call: TRBJ2-3; clone_size: NA; cdr3_nt: TGTGCCAGCAGCGCCACTAGCGGGACCACAGATACGCAGTATTTT; cdr3_aa: CASSATSGTTDTQYF
d_call: NA; v_call: TRBV7-9; j_call: TRBJ2-7; clone_size: NA; cdr3_nt: TGTGCCAGCAGCTCCGTGAACAGGCCCTCCTACGAGCAGTACTTC; cdr3_aa: CASSSVNRPSYEQYF
d_call: NA; v_call: TRBV2; j_call: TRBJ1-5; clone_size: NA; cdr3_nt: TGTGCCAGCGGGAACAGACAGTATGAAGGCAATCAGCCCCAGCATTTT; cdr3_aa: CASGNRQYEGNQPQHF
d_call: TRBD1; v_call: TRBV18; j_call: TRBJ1-5; clone_size: once; cdr3_nt: TGTGCCAGCTCACCAGGACAGGGGAGCAATCAGCCCCAGCATTTT; cdr3_aa: CASSPGQGSNQPQHF
d_call: NA; v_call: TRBV7-9; j_call: TRBJ2-6; clone_size: NA; cdr3_nt: TGTGCCAGCAGCTTAAGCTCTCCTGGGGCCAACGTCCTGACTTTC; cdr3_aa: CASSLSSPGANVLTF
d_call: NA; v_call: TRBV29-1; j_call: TRBJ2-5; clone_size: NA; cdr3_nt: TGCAGCGTTGTGACGGGAGAGACCCAGTACTTC; cdr3_aa: CSVVTGETQYF